This T cell receptor beta chain was sequenced for a study of cytomegalovirus exposure and HLA in healthy donors. PCR used 60 Vbeta primers and 13 Jbeta primers. Per the study methods: Later, an analysis found about 83 million unique TCR beta chains, and about 10 million of these were shared. Sequencing was performed with immunoSEQ multiplex PCR; in TCRdb, only in-frame clones are kept and a portion is missing. The V and J calls and clone size come from that table; D and trimming were worked out from the DNA. The table lists 55,000 to 70,000 clones, more than 80% of them singletons. CDR3 length: 15 residues. The germline V and J ends were trimmed by 1 base and 3 bases, with 13 bases remaining between them. The V gene's germline CDR1 is SGHTA and CDR2 FQGTGA.

The clonotype comes from a young woman in good health and CMV-seronegative. Sequencing was carried out using PBMCs. The rearrangement uses TRBV7-3 and TRBJ2-7; unclear D gene. The DNA of the CDR3 is TGTGCCAGCAGCTTAATGCCCACCTCGGGCTACGAGCAGTACTTC. Its translation is CASSLMPTSGYEQYF.